This T cell receptor beta chain was identified during a study of T cell changes during pregnancy in multiple sclerosis. The germline V gene has CDR1 PRHDT and CDR2 FYEKMQ (reference sequence). Deletions cut 2 bases from V and 4 bases from J, with 7 bases between. The CDR3 sequence is 13 residues long. The protocol was immunoSEQ multiplex PCR, while the TCRdb copy is restricted to in-frame clones and leaves out a portion. The profile shows about 20,000 clones, 80% to 90% of them singletons. This specimen was CD8+ T cells from peripheral blood mononuclear cells, taken in the second trimester of pregnancy. The gene calls are TRBV13 and TRBJ2-3; D is possibly TRBD2 (5 bases). The TCR comes from a female donor in good health, enrolled as a control in a pregnancy study. CDR3 in DNA: TGTGCCAGCAGCTTAACTAGACCAGATACGCAGTATTTT. Its translation is CASSLTRPDTQYF.